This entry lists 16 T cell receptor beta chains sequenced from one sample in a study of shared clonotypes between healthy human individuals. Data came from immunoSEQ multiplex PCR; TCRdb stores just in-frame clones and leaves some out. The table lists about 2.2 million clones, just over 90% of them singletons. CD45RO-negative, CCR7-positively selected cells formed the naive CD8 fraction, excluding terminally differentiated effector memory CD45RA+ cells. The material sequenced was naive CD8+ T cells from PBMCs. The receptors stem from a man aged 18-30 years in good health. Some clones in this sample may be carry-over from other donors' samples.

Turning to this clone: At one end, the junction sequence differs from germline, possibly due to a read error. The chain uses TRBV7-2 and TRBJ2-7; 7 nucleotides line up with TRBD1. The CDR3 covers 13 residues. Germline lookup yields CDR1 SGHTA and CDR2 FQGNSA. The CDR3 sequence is CASSLGTGQAVHF. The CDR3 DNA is TGTGCCAGCAGCTTAGGGACCGGACAGGCGGTACACTTC.

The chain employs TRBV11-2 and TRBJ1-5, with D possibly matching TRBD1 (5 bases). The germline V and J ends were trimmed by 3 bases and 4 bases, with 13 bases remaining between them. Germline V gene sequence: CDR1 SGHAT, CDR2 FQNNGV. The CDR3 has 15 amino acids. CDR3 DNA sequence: TGTGCCAGCAGCTTGGGGGGGAAGGGAAATCAGCCCCAGCATTTT. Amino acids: CASSLGGKGNQPQHF.

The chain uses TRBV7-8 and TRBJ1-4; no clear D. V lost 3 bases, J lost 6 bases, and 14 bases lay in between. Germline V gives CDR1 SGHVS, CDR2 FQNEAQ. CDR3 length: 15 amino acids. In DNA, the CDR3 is TGTGCCAGCAGCTTCCTATTTTCCGTGGATGAAAAACTGTTTTTT. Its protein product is CASSFLFSVDEKLFF.

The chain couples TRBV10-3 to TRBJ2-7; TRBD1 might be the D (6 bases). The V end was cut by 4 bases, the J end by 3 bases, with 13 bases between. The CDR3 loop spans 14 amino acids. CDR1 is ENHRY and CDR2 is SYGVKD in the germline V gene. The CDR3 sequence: CAISGHRADYEQYF. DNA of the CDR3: TGTGCCATCAGTGGGCACAGGGCAGACTACGAGCAGTACTTC.

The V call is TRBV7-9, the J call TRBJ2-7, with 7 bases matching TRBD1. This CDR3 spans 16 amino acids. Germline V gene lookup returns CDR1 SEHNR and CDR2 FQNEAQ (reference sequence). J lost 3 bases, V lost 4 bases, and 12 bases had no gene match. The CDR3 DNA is TGTGCCAGCAGCTCCTCGACGGGACAGAGGGGCTACGAGCAGTACTTC. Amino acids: CASSSSTGQRGYEQYF.

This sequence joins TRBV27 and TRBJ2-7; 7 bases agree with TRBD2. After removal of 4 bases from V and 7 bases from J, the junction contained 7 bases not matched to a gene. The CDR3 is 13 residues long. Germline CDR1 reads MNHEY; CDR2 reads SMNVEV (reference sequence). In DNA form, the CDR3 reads TGTGCCAGCAGTTACCGACTAGCAGCGGAGCAGTACTTC. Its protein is CASSYRLAAEQYF.

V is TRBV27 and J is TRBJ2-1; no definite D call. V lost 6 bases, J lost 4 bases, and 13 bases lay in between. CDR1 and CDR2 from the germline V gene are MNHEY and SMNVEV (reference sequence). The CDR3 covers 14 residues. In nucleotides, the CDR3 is TGTGCCAGCAGCCCCCACCTAGGGTACAATGAGCAGTTCTTC. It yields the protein CASSPHLGYNEQFF.

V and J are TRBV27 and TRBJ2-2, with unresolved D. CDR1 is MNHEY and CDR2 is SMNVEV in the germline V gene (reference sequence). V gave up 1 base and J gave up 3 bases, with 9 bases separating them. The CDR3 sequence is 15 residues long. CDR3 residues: CASSLLISDTGELFF. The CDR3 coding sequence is TGTGCCAGCAGTTTATTGATCTCGGACACCGGGGAGCTGTTTTTT.

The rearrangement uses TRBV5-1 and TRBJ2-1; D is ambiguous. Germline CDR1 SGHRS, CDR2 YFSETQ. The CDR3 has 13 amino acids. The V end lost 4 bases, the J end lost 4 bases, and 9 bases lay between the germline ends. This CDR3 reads CASSPVLYNEQFF. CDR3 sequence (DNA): TGCGCCAGCAGCCCCGTCCTGTACAATGAGCAGTTCTTC.

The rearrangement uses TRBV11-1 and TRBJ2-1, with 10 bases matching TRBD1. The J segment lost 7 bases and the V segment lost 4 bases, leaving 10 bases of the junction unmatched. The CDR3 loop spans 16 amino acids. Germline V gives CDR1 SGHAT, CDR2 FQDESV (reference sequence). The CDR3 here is CASSSPTGGAPNEQFF. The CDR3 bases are TGTGCCAGCAGCTCCCCGACAGGGGGCGCCCCGAATGAGCAGTTCTTC.

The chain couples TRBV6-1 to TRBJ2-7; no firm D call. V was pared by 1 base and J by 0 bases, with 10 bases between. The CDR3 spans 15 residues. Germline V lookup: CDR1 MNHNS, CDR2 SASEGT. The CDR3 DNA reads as TGTGCCAGCAGTGAAGGCGTCATGAGCTCCTACGAGCAGTACTTC. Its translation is CASSEGVMSSYEQYF.

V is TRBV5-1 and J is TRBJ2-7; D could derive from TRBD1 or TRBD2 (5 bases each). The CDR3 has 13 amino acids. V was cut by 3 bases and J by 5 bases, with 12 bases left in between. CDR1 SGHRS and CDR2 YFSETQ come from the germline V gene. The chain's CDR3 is CASSSDWDHEQYF. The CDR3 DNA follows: TGCGCCAGCAGCTCGGACTGGGACCACGAGCAGTACTTC.

CDR3 amino acids: CASRGLWGDQETQYF. The CDR3 nucleotides are TGTGCCAGCCGGGGGCTATGGGGGGACCAAGAGACCCAGTACTTC. The chain joins TRBV6-6 to TRBJ2-5; perhaps D is TRBD1 or TRBD2 (6 bases each). The length of the CDR3 is 15 residues. The V gene's germline CDR1 is MNHNY and CDR2 SVGAGI (reference sequence). V dropped 8 bases and J dropped 0 bases, with 16 bases sitting between them.

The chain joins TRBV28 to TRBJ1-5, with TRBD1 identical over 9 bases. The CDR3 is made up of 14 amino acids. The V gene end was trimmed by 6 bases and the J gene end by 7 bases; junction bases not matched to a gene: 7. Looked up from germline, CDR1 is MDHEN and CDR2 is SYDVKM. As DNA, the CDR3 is TGTGCCAGCAGCGGGACAGGGTTGACCCAGCCCCAGCATTTT. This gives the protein CASSGTGLTQPQHF. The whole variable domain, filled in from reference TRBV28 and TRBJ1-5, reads DVKVTQSSRYLVKRTGEKVFLECVQDMDHENMFWYRQDPGLGLRLIYFSYDVKMKEKGDIPEGYSVSREKKERFSLILESASTNQTSMYLCASSGTGLTQPQHFGDGTRLSIL.

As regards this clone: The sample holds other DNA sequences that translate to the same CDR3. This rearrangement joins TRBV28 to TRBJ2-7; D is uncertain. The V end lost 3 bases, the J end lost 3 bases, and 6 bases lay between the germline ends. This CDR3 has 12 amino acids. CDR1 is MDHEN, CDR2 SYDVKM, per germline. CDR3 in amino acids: CASSFRLYEQYF. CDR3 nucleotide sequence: TGTGCCAGCAGTTTCAGACTCTACGAGCAGTACTTC.

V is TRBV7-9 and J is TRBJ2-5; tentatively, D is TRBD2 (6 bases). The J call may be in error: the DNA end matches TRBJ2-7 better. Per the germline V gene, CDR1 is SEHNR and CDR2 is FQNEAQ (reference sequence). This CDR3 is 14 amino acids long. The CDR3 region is CASSADLGGYEQYF. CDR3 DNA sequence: TGTGCCAGCAGCGCCGACTTAGGAGGGTACGAGCAGTACTTC.